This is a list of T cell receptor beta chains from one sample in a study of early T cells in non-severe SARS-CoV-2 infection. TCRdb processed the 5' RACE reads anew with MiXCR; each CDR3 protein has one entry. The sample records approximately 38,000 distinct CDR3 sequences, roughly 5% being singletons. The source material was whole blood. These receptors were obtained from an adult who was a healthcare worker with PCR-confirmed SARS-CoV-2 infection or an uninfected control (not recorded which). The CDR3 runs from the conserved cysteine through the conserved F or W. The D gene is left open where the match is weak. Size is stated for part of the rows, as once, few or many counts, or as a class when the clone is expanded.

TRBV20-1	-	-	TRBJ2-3	TGCAGTGCTAACTACCGGGACTCCCAAAAGCAGTATTTT	CSANYRDSQKQYF
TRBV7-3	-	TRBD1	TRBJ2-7	TGTGCCAGCAGCCCCTCCGGGACAGGGGGTACCTACGAGCAGTACTTC	CASSPSGTGGTYEQYF
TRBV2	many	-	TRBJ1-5	TGTGCCAGCCGCGAAAGGCAGGTTAGCAATCAGCCCCAGCATTTT	CASRERQVSNQPQHF
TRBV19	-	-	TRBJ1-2	TGTGCCAGTACCCAAAAGGCGCAGGGTGGCGGCTACACCTTC	CASTQKAQGGGYTF
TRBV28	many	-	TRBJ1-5	TGTGCCAGCAGTTTACAAGTGATGGTCCAGCCCCAGCATTTT	CASSLQVMVQPQHF
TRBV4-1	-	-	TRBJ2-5	TGCGCCAGCAACGGGGGTGGTCAAGAGACCCAGTACTTC	CASNGGGQETQYF
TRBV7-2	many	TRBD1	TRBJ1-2	TGTGCCAGCAGCTTCGAGGGGGCCTCCTATGGCTACACCTTC	CASSFEGASYGYTF
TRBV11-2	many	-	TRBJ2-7	TGTGCCAGCAGCTCCCCGAGCCGGACCTACGAGCAGTACTTC	CASSSPSRTYEQYF
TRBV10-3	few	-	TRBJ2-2	TGTGCCATCAGTGAAGGTCAGAGGAACACCGGGGAGCTGTTTTTT	CAISEGQRNTGELFF
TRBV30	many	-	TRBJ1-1	TGTGCCTGGAGAGAGCCGGGAGGCACTGAAGCTTTCTTT	CAWREPGGTEAFF
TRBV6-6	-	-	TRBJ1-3	TGTGCCAGCAGTTACTTGGCGGGACGGCGCTCTGGAAACACCATATATTTT	CASSYLAGRRSGNTIYF
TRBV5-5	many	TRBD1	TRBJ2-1	TGTGCCAGCAGCTTGGAGGCAGGGGGTAGGTCCTACAATGAGCAGTTCTTC	CASSLEAGGRSYNEQFF
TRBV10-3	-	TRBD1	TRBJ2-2	TGTGCCATCCCCAGGTCCGGGACAGGGACGGGCGGGGAGCTGTTTTTT	CAIPRSGTGTGGELFF
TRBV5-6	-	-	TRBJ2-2	TGTGCCAGCCACTCCCCAGGGACCAACACCGGGGAGCTGTTTTTT	CASHSPGTNTGELFF
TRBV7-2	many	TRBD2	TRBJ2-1	TGTGCCAGCAGCTTGAAGCGGGGGGGCCGGGAGCAGTTCTTC	CASSLKRGGREQFF
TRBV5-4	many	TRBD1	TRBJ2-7	TGTGCCAGCAGCCAAACCGGGACAGGGAACGAGCAGTACTTC	CASSQTGTGNEQYF
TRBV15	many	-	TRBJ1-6	TGTGCCACCAGCAGACAGGGGTATAATTCACCCCTCCACTTT	CATSRQGYNSPLHF
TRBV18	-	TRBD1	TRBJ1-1	TGTGCCAGCTCGCGCGACAGGGAAGGAGCTGAAGCTTTCTTT	CASSRDREGAEAFF
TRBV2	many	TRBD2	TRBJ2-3	TGTGCCAGCAGGGGTCTAGCGGGGACCACAGATACGCAGTATTTT	CASRGLAGTTDTQYF
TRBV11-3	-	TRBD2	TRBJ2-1	TGTGCCAGCAGCTTAGAGGGCGGGAGGCCCTCGGGAAATGAGCAGTTCTTC	CASSLEGGRPSGNEQFF
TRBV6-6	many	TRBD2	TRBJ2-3	TGTGCCAGCAGCCGGGGGGGCGATATAAATACGCAGTATTTT	CASSRGGDINTQYF
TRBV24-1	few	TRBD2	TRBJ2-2	TGTGCCACCAGTGACCCTAGCGGGGGGAACACCGGGGAGCTGTTTTTT	CATSDPSGGNTGELFF